This TCR beta chain was recovered during a study of T cells in Graves' hyperthyroidism and ophthalmopathy. This clonotype was observed a handful of times. Amplified TCR beta CDR3 regions came from RNA transcripts. The TCR CDR3 was amplified in a first-round RT-PCR using the HTBI primer set. TCRdb independently ran MiXCR on the multiplex PCR reads; one entry per CDR3 protein. Of under 750,000 distinct CDR3 sequences listed, about 19% are singletons. The CDR3 totals 15 residues. V gave up 5 bases and J gave up 4 bases, with 15 bases separating them. Per germline, CDR1 SEHNR and CDR2 FQNEAQ (reference sequence).

Sequencing was performed on blood. J is TRBJ1-3 and V is TRBV7-9; perhaps TRBD1 as D (5 bases). This receptor was identified in a woman in her forties or fifties with Graves' hyperthyroidism that later progressed to Graves' ophthalmopathy. The CDR3 loop is CASSGTRTAGNTIYF. CDR3 DNA: TGTGCCAGCAGCGGGACCCGGACGGCGGGAAACACCATATATTTT. Supplemented by reference TRBV7-9 and TRBJ1-3, the full variable domain reads DTGVSQNPRHKITKRGQNVTFRCDPISEHNRLYWYRQTLGQGPEFLTYFQNEAQLEKSRLLSDRFSAERPKGSFSTLEIQRTEQGDSAMYLCASSGTRTAGNTIYFGEGSWLTVV.